A single sample is the source of the 21 T cell receptor beta chains below, sequenced in a study of cytomegalovirus exposure and HLA in healthy donors. TCRdb keeps only in-frame clones here, not all; method: immunoSEQ multiplex PCR. There are about 120,000 clones in the sample; roughly 89% occur only once, and around 1.2% lies in the top ten. Sequencing was performed on PBMCs. The receptors shown here come from a woman younger than 35 in good health and CMV-seronegative.

In this sample, this clone turned up once. The rearrangement joins TRBV7-8 to TRBJ1-2; D might be TRBD1 (6 bases). This CDR3 comprises 15 residues. V dropped 4 bases and J dropped 2 bases, with 14 bases sitting between them. CDR1 and CDR2 (germline): SGHVS, FQNEAQ. The CDR3 protein is CASSSGQGMNYGYTF. The CDR3 DNA is TGTGCCAGCAGCTCAGGGCAGGGGATGAACTATGGCTACACCTTC.

This clone was picked up a small number of times. The chain combines TRBV2 with TRBJ1-5; no clear D gene. Germline V gene lookup returns CDR1 SNHLY and CDR2 FYNNEI. The CDR3 totals 13 residues. Deletions cut 7 bases from V and 6 bases from J, with 13 bases between. The chain's CDR3 is CASMTEVLQPQHF. In DNA, the CDR3 is TGTGCCAGCATGACGGAGGTACTTCAGCCCCAGCATTTT.

The chain joins TRBV9 to TRBJ2-2, with 10 bases that match TRBD1. V lost 4 bases and J lost 3; bases outside the gene matches: 3. The CDR3 length is 15 residues. CDR1 and CDR2 (germline): SGDLS, YYNGEE. The CDR3 nucleotides read TGTGCCAGCAGCCCGACAGGGGGCGACACCGGGGAGCTGTTTTTT. As protein: CASSPTGGDTGELFF.

This sequence joins TRBV5-1 and TRBJ1-1, with 8 nucleotides matching TRBD1. Germline CDR1 is SGHRS and CDR2 is YFSETQ. V gave up 3 bases and J gave up 6 bases; unmatched junction bases: 7. The CDR3 runs to 14 residues. The CDR3 DNA follows: TGCGCCAGCAGCTCCCCAGGGGGCTTATCTGAAGCTTTCTTT. Residues: CASSSPGGLSEAFF.

This clone has a handful of counts. The chain is built from TRBV6-1 and TRBJ1-6, with 8 bases aligning to TRBD1. The CDR3 runs to 14 residues. J lost 7 bases, V lost 6 bases, and 5 bases had no gene match. Germline loops: CDR1 MNHNS, CDR2 SASEGT. The CDR3 reads CASSKTGENSPLHF. CDR3 DNA sequence: TGTGCCAGCAGCAAGACAGGGGAAAATTCACCCCTCCACTTT.

V is TRBV2 and J is TRBJ2-5; D gene unclear. The V end lost 5 bases, the J end lost 4 bases, and 5 bases lay between the germline ends. The CDR3 consists of 11 residues. Per the germline V gene, CDR1 is SNHLY and CDR2 is FYNNEI. In DNA, the CDR3 is TGTGCCAGCAGTCTAAGAGAGACCCAGTACTTC. Residues: CASSLRETQYF.

In this sample, this clone turned up once. The DNA is omitted, as the CDR3 cannot be located on it reliably, and the CDR3 follows TCRdb's listing. V and J are TRBV28 and TRBJ2-2; the D call TRBD1 from the table was never checked on the DNA. Germline V CDR1 and CDR2: MDHEN, SYDVKM. Including both end residues, the CDR3 is 16 amino acids long. CDR3 residues: CASSFGPGLFTGELFF.

V usage is TRBV28 and J usage is TRBJ2-2; perhaps TRBD1 as D (6 bases). The germline gives CDR1 MDHEN, CDR2 SYDVKM. The CDR3 sequence is 17 residues long. Deletions cut 3 bases from V and 3 bases from J, with 17 bases between. The CDR3 is CASSFLLDRVYTGELFF. The DNA of the CDR3 is TGTGCCAGCAGTTTTTTACTGGACAGAGTTTACACCGGGGAGCTGTTTTTT.

This chain joins TRBV30 and TRBJ2-5; maybe TRBD2 (6 bases). Trimming took off 3 bases at V and 5 bases at J, with 16 bases between the two ends. This CDR3 has 14 amino acids. CDR1 is GTSNPN, CDR2 SVGIG, per germline (reference sequence). Here the CDR3 DNA reads TGTGCCTGGAGGGGTGCGGGATTCGGGGAGACCCAGTACTTC. Amino acids: CAWRGAGFGETQYF.

This chain's CDR3 is CASSQSGQVYGYTF. DNA of the CDR3: TGCGCCAGCAGCCAATCGGGACAGGTCTATGGCTACACCTTC. The V and J genes are TRBV4-3 and TRBJ1-2, with TRBD1 matching over 8 bases. The CDR3 contains 14 residues. Unmatched junction bases numbered 3, after V lost 2 bases and J lost 4 bases. The V gene's germline CDR1 is LGHNA and CDR2 YSLEER.

The chain has TRBV7-2 and TRBJ1-2, with D possibly matching TRBD1 (6 bases). Germline assignment: CDR1 SGHTA and CDR2 FQGNSA. This CDR3 comprises 15 residues. V lost 5 bases to trimming and J lost 6 bases, with 19 bases between them. DNA of the CDR3: TGTGCCAGCAGCGCCCGACAGGACCCCGGGGATGGCTACACCTTC. Residues: CASSARQDPGDGYTF.

V is TRBV6-4 and J is TRBJ2-1, with 11 bases fitting TRBD2. The junction had 3 bases not matched to a gene; V was cut back by 6 bases and J by 2 bases. This CDR3 has 15 amino acids. Germline lookup yields CDR1 MRHNA and CDR2 SNTAGT. Written as DNA, the CDR3 is TGTGCCAGCAGCCGTAGCGGGGGGGCCTACAATGAGCAGTTCTTC. As protein: CASSRSGGAYNEQFF.

The chain employs TRBV6-1 and TRBJ2-6; weak D call: TRBD1 (6 bases). The V gene's germline CDR1 is MNHNS and CDR2 SASEGT. The length of the CDR3 is 17 residues. V lost 3 bases to trimming and J lost 1 base, with 13 bases between them. The CDR3 bases are TGTGCCAGCAGTGATATGACTACAGGGTCTGGGGCCAACGTCCTGACTTTC. Protein: CASSDMTTGSGANVLTF.

The V and J genes are TRBV6-5 and TRBJ2-7; 7 bases are a match to TRBD1. The CDR3 consists of 13 residues. Germline V CDR1 and CDR2: MNHEY, SVGAGI. With 6 bases clipped from V and 6 bases from J, the junction kept 8 bases outside the gene matches. The CDR3 DNA sequence: TGTGCCAGCAGCCGGGACAGCCTTGTCGAGCAGTACTTC. The encoded protein is CASSRDSLVEQYF.

The chain has TRBV18 and TRBJ1-2; D not resolved. Germline-derived CDR1 and CDR2 are KGHSH and LQKENI. CDR3 length: 14 residues. Trimming pared 5 bases from V and 4 bases from J, leaving 14 bases between. The DNA for the CDR3 is TGTGCCAGCTCAAGTGGCGTCCGGGGCTATGGCTACACCTTC. Translation gives CASSSGVRGYGYTF.

The rearrangement uses TRBV28 and TRBJ2-5; 10 bases line up with TRBD2. Trimming removed 2 bases from V and 5 bases from J; junction bases left unmatched: 2. The length of the CDR3 is 14 residues. Looked up from germline, CDR1 is MDHEN and CDR2 is SYDVKM. CDR3 residues: CASSLPSGSETQYF. DNA for the CDR3: TGTGCCAGCAGTTTACCTAGCGGGAGCGAGACCCAGTACTTC.

The chain has TRBV28 and TRBJ2-7; TRBD1 agrees at 8 bases. The V and J ends lost 6 bases and 1 base, in that order; junction bases with no gene match: 8. This CDR3 has 15 residues. Germline assignment: CDR1 MDHEN and CDR2 SYDVKM. In DNA, the CDR3 is TGTGCCAGCAGCTCGACAGGGGAGGCTTCCTACGAGCAGTACGTC. Its protein is CASSSTGEASYEQYV.

The chain has TRBV28 and TRBJ1-1; D remains unclear. Germline CDR1 is MDHEN and CDR2 is SYDVKM. Trimming cost V 3 bases and J 2 bases, with 10 bases left between them. The CDR3 contains 14 residues. The CDR3 loop is CASSFGLGNTEAFF. Here the CDR3 DNA reads TGTGCCAGCAGTTTTGGTCTAGGAAACACTGAAGCTTTCTTT.

V is TRBV7-9 and J is TRBJ1-2, with D perhaps TRBD1 (5 bases). V was shortened by 4 bases and J by 8 bases, with 17 bases between the two germline ends. CDR1 is SEHNR, CDR2 FQNEAQ, per germline (reference sequence). The CDR3 totals 14 residues. CDR3 sequence (DNA): TGTGCCAGCAGCTCAGAGACAGCAGGGAGGGGCTACACCTTC. Protein: CASSSETAGRGYTF.

The sample holds a few counts of this clone. In DNA form, the CDR3 reads TGCGCCAGCAGCACGGATCCTAGCGGTACCTACGAGCAGTACTTC. It yields the protein CASSTDPSGTYEQYF. The chain combines TRBV5-1 with TRBJ2-7; TRBD2 aligns across 7 bases. This CDR3 contains 15 residues. The trim removed 4 bases at V and 2 bases at J, leaving 9 bases unmatched. CDR1 SGHRS and CDR2 YFSETQ come from the germline V gene.

This sequence joins TRBV30 and TRBJ2-6; TRBD2 aligns across 8 bases. This CDR3 comprises 19 residues. Germline V lookup: CDR1 GTSNPN, CDR2 SVGIG (reference sequence). Losses at the gene ends were 4 bases for V and 2 bases for J; bases not matched to a gene: 16. CDR3 sequence (DNA): TGTGCCTGGACTTATAGCGGGGCCAGATCCTGGGCTGGGGCCAACGTCCTGACTTTC. Translation: CAWTYSGARSWAGANVLTF.